This T cell receptor (beta chain) was documented in a study of control samples from healthy donors and cancer patients. The method was immunoSEQ multiplex PCR; TCRdb's version includes in-frame clones alone and lacks a portion of them. The sample has roughly 190,000 clones. V lost 7 bases to trimming and J lost 5 bases, with 10 bases between them. The CDR3 contains 12 residues. Germline V gene lookup returns CDR1 SEHNR and CDR2 FQNEAQ (reference sequence). The clonotype comes from a woman in her thirties in good health. Specimen: blood. This chain connects TRBV7-9 to TRBJ2-3; possibly TRBD1 for D (5 bases). CDR3 bases: TGTGCCAGCAAAGGGGCCGAAGATACGCAGTATTTT. Its translation is CASKGAEDTQYF. The variable domain in full, completed from reference TRBV7-9 and TRBJ2-3, reads DTGVSQNPRHKITKRGQNVTFRCDPISEHNRLYWYRQTLGQGPEFLTYFQNEAQLEKSRLLSDRFSAERPKGSFSTLEIQRTEQGDSAMYLCASKGAEDTQYFGPGTRLTVL.